Each of the 25 T cell receptor beta chains below was sequenced from the same sample in a study of blood T cell repertoires in COVID-19. TCRdb keeps only in-frame clones here, not all; method: immunoSEQ multiplex PCR. Among 350,000 to 450,000 clones listed, just over 90% were seen once. The material sequenced was PBMCs or T cells enriched from blood (not recorded which). These receptors all come from a woman aged 40 to 49 who had been exposed to COVID-19.

This chain uses TRBV27 with TRBJ1-4; no definite D call. Trimming cost V 4 bases and J 7 bases, with 10 bases left between them. Germline lookup yields CDR1 MNHEY and CDR2 SMNVEV (reference sequence). This CDR3 spans 13 amino acids. The CDR3 bases are TGTGCCAGCAGTTCCTTTGGCGGTGAAAAACTGTTTTTT. Amino acids: CASSSFGGEKLFF.

The chain uses TRBV2 and TRBJ1-1; the match to TRBD1 covers 7 bases. Germline CDR1 SNHLY, CDR2 FYNNEI. This CDR3 comprises 23 residues. Trimming cost V 5 bases and J 2 bases; bases outside gene matches: 32. CDR3: CASSFPLSTSPDRDSHINTEAFF. CDR3 bases: TGTGCCAGCAGTTTCCCACTATCGACTTCACCCGACCGGGACAGTCACATCAACACTGAAGCTTTCTTT.

The rearrangement uses TRBV19 and TRBJ2-2, with TRBD2 matching 10 bases. The CDR3 runs to 17 residues. CDR1 and CDR2 from the germline V gene are LNHDA and SQIVND (reference sequence). V was pared by 7 bases and J by 1 base, with 9 bases of the junction left unmatched. CDR3 protein: CASTLTSSGGNTGELFF. In DNA, the CDR3 is TGTGCCAGTACCCTAACCTCTAGCGGGGGGAACACCGGGGAGCTGTTTTTT.

This clone has a single count. The chain couples TRBV2 to TRBJ1-1; D unresolved. V dropped 7 bases and J dropped 2 bases, with 11 bases sitting between them. CDR3 length: 13 amino acids. Per the germline V gene, CDR1 is SNHLY and CDR2 is FYNNEI. The CDR3 loop is CASKSRKNTEAFF. CDR3 coding DNA: TGTGCCAGCAAGTCTAGGAAAAACACTGAAGCTTTCTTT.

This sequence joins TRBV2 and TRBJ1-5; maybe TRBD1 (6 bases). The germline gives CDR1 SNHLY, CDR2 FYNNEI. V was clipped by 2 bases and J by 5 bases, with 16 bases between them. This CDR3 comprises 16 residues. In nucleotides, the CDR3 is TGTGCCAGCAGTGAATATGCAGGGGCTGGATATCAGCCCCAGCATTTT. Residues: CASSEYAGAGYQPQHF.

This clone was seen just once. The chain links TRBV24-1 to TRBJ1-2; possibly TRBD1 for D (6 bases). V lost 4 bases and J 5 bases, leaving 10 bases between the germline ends. CDR1 and CDR2 from the germline V gene are KGHDR and SFDVKD. This CDR3 has 13 residues. CDR3 region: CATSETQGYGYTF. CDR3 coding DNA: TGTGCCACCAGTGAGACACAGGGATATGGCTACACCTTC.

The gene calls are TRBV7-2 and TRBJ1-2; the match to TRBD1 covers 8 bases. The CDR3 totals 15 residues. The V gene end was trimmed by 5 bases and the J gene end by 4 bases; junction bases not matched to a gene: 9. Germline V lookup: CDR1 SGHTA, CDR2 FQGNSA. The CDR3 region has the DNA TGTGCCAGCAGCCAAGCTGGGACAGGAGGCTATGGCTACACCTTC. The encoded protein is CASSQAGTGGYGYTF.

This chain joins TRBV30 and TRBJ2-2; 8 bases line up with TRBD2. After removal of 1 base from V and 6 bases from J, the junction contained 4 bases not matched to a gene. CDR3 length: 14 residues. Germline V CDR1 and CDR2: GTSNPN, SVGIG (reference sequence). The chain's CDR3 is CAWSAGGAAGELFF. CDR3 nucleotide sequence: TGTGCCTGGAGTGCCGGGGGGGCCGCCGGGGAGCTGTTTTTT.

This chain uses TRBV5-4 with TRBJ1-2; 7 bases match TRBD1. Per the germline V gene, CDR1 is SGHNT and CDR2 is YYREEE (reference sequence). Trimming removed 4 bases from V and 5 bases from J; junction bases left unmatched: 14. The CDR3 length is 16 residues. The CDR3 spells CASSHPADRALYGYTF. CDR3 DNA: TGTGCCAGCAGCCACCCAGCTGACAGGGCGTTATATGGCTACACCTTC.

The chain carries TRBV2 and TRBJ1-1; D is ambiguous. This CDR3 has 13 residues. V dropped 5 bases and J dropped 1 base, with 8 bases sitting between them. Germline CDR1 SNHLY, CDR2 FYNNEI. The CDR3 loop reads CASSWSGNTEAFF. The CDR3 nucleotides read TGTGCCAGCAGTTGGTCGGGGAACACTGAAGCTTTCTTT.

The chain employs TRBV6-5 and TRBJ1-6, with 8 bases identical to TRBD1. J lost 6 bases, V lost 10 bases, and 8 bases had no gene match. The length of the CDR3 is 14 residues. Germline loops: CDR1 MNHEY, CDR2 SVGAGI. CDR3 bases: TGTGCCACCAGGACAGGGATAAGTAATTCACCCCTCCACTTT. Translating gives CATRTGISNSPLHF.

This chain joins TRBV6-1 and TRBJ2-3, with D possibly TRBD2 on 6 matching bases. The CDR3 length is 16 residues. Looked up from germline, CDR1 is MNHNS and CDR2 is SASEGT. The ends were cut back, 4 bases at V and 5 bases at J, with 19 bases in the middle. CDR3 sequence reads: CASSALSGHGVDTQYF. The CDR3 DNA is TGTGCCAGCAGTGCCCTTAGCGGCCACGGGGTAGATACGCAGTATTTT.

CDR3 loop: CASSLSSFTDTQYF. The CDR3 DNA sequence: TGTGCCAGCAGTTTGAGTTCATTCACAGATACGCAGTATTTT. This chain links TRBV27 with TRBJ2-3; D is undetermined. The CDR3 is made up of 14 amino acids. From germline, CDR1 is MNHEY and CDR2 SMNVEV (reference sequence). V lost 3 bases and J 2 bases, leaving 9 bases between the germline ends.

CDR3 loop: CASSDLQGVANEKLFF. CDR3 DNA: TGTGCCAGCAGTGACCTACAGGGGGTGGCTAATGAAAAACTGTTTTTT. The chain combines TRBV6-1 with TRBJ1-4; 8 bases match TRBD1. V lost 3 bases and J lost 3; bases outside the gene matches: 6. Germline V CDR1 and CDR2: MNHNS, SASEGT. CDR3 length equals 16 residues.

DNA for the CDR3: TGTGCCAGCAGCTTGGGCGGGATTCGGGTCGAGCAGTTCTTC. Protein sequence: CASSLGGIRVEQFF. The chain uses TRBV5-8 and TRBJ2-1; D possibly corresponds to TRBD2 (6 bases). Germline CDR1 and CDR2: SGHTS and YDEGEE. The CDR3 covers 14 residues. V lost 0 bases and J lost 10, with 14 bases in between. Based on the CDR3 plus reference TRBV5-8 and TRBJ2-1, the full variable domain is EAGVTQSPTHLIKTRGQQATLRCSPISGHTSVYWYQQALGLGLQFLLWYDEGEERNRGNFPPRFSGRQFPNYSSELNVNALELEDSALYLCASSLGGIRVEQFFGPGTRLTVL.

The rearrangement uses TRBV19 and TRBJ1-1; D call uncertain. The V gene lost 4 bases and the J gene lost 0 bases, with 6 bases spanning the gap. The CDR3 is made up of 13 amino acids. CDR1 is LNHDA, CDR2 SQIVND, per germline (reference sequence). In DNA form, the CDR3 reads TGTGCCAGTAGTAATACAGTGAACACTGAAGCTTTCTTT. It yields the protein CASSNTVNTEAFF.

The V call is TRBV6-5, the J call TRBJ2-3; possibly TRBD2 for D (5 bases). The CDR3 has 16 residues. V lost 0 bases and J lost 0, with 10 bases in between. The V gene's germline CDR1 is MNHEY and CDR2 SVGAGI. CDR3 region: CASSYSASTSTDTQYF. CDR3 DNA: TGTGCCAGCAGTTACTCAGCTAGCACAAGCACAGATACGCAGTATTTT.

The rearrangement links TRBV18 to TRBJ1-1; D is undetermined. Looked up from germline, CDR1 is KGHSH and CDR2 is LQKENI. The V end was cut by 6 bases, the J end by 5 bases, with 4 bases between. The CDR3 is 10 amino acids. CDR3 amino acids: CASSGTEAFF. In nucleotides, the CDR3 is TGTGCCAGCTCCGGGACTGAAGCTTTCTTT.

V and J are TRBV7-2 and TRBJ1-1; D unresolved. Germline V gives CDR1 SGHTA, CDR2 FQGNSA. V gave up 5 bases and J gave up 4 bases, with 14 bases separating them. The CDR3 length is 14 residues. The CDR3, as DNA: TGTGCCAGCAGCCTTTCAACCAGAGGCACTGAAGCTTTCTTT. Its translation: CASSLSTRGTEAFF.

The chain employs TRBV11-3 and TRBJ1-1; possibly TRBD1 for D (5 bases). Germline CDR1 is SGHNT and CDR2 is YENEEA. CDR3 size: 15 residues. V was trimmed by 5 bases and J by 1 base, leaving 14 bases between them. CDR3 nucleotide sequence: TGTGCCAGCAGCGGGCAGACAGTGACGAACACTGAAGCTTTCTTT. Protein sequence: CASSGQTVTNTEAFF.

The chain couples TRBV20-1 to TRBJ2-7, with TRBD2 matching 12 bases. The CDR3 covers 15 residues. Germline V gene sequence: CDR1 DFQATT, CDR2 SNEGSKA (reference sequence). Losses at the gene ends were 3 bases for V and 5 bases for J; bases not matched to a gene: 8. CDR3 nucleotide sequence: TGCAGTGCTAGTGGCCTAGCGGGGGGGCGCGACGAGCAGTACTTC. Its translation is CSASGLAGGRDEQYF.

This clone was counted once. The chain links TRBV18 to TRBJ1-1; 8 bases map to TRBD1. The junction had 13 bases not matched to a gene; V was cut back by 6 bases and J by 1 base. There are 17 residues in the CDR3. Germline values: CDR1 KGHSH, CDR2 LQKENI. The CDR3 region is CASSPGQGARGNTEAFF. The CDR3 coding sequence is TGTGCCAGCTCCCCAGGGCAGGGGGCGAGGGGGAACACTGAAGCTTTCTTT.

The chain links TRBV30 to TRBJ2-7; 7 bases line up with TRBD1. V was pared by 6 bases and J by 0 bases, with 17 bases of the junction left unmatched. In germline, CDR1 is GTSNPN, CDR2 SVGIG (reference sequence). The CDR3 has 17 residues. CDR3 coding DNA: TGTGCCTGCTTTTTTTTTGAGGGGGCTAAAAGCTCCTACGAGCAGTACTTC. Encoded protein: CACFFFEGAKSSYEQYF.

This chain joins TRBV27 and TRBJ1-6; 9 nucleotides line up with TRBD1. J was trimmed by 5 bases and V by 6 bases; bases with no gene match: 5. Germline CDR1 MNHEY, CDR2 SMNVEV (reference sequence). This CDR3 comprises 15 residues. CDR3 nucleotides: TGTGCCAGCAGGCTGGGGACAGGGAATAATTCACCCCTCCACTTT. Protein sequence: CASRLGTGNNSPLHF.

The chain combines TRBV7-9 with TRBJ1-5; 9 positions match TRBD1. Per germline, CDR1 SEHNR and CDR2 FQNEAQ (reference sequence). This CDR3 has 14 residues. The ends lost 5 bases at V and 8 bases at J; junction bases unmatched: 7. The CDR3 DNA sequence: TGTGCCAGCAGCCGTACAGGGGGCTGGGAGCCCCAGCATTTT. Amino acids: CASSRTGGWEPQHF.